Listed here are 14 T cell receptor beta chains from one sample, sequenced in a study of early T cells in non-severe SARS-CoV-2 infection. TCRdb called the 5' RACE reads again in MiXCR, with one record for every CDR3 protein. Here the sample spans 87,000 or so distinct CDR3 sequences, about 12% being singletons. The source material was whole blood. These receptors were obtained from an adult who was a healthcare worker with PCR-confirmed SARS-CoV-2 infection or an uninfected control (not recorded which).

This clonotype was picked up a small number of times. The rearrangement uses TRBV20-1 and TRBJ2-3, with TRBD2 matching over 11 bases. The CDR3 runs 16 residues. J was trimmed by 3 bases and V by 0 bases; bases with no gene match: 5. Germline V gives CDR1 DFQATT, CDR2 SNEGSKA (reference sequence). CDR3 sequence (DNA): TGCAGTGCTAGAGATCTCTTAGCGGGAGGGACAGATACGCAGTATTTT. This encodes CSARDLLAGGTDTQYF.

This clonotype was observed a few times. This sequence joins TRBV7-6 and TRBJ2-2, with 9 bases identical to TRBD2. Germline V gene data show CDR1 as SGHVS and CDR2 as FNYEAQ. V shed 5 bases and J 4 bases; nucleotides not matched to a gene: 2. The CDR3 extends over 14 amino acids. CDR3 in amino acids: CASSRTSVTGELFF. The CDR3 DNA is TGTGCCAGCAGCCGGACTAGCGTCACCGGGGAGCTGTTTTTT. The full variable domain, its missing parts supplied by reference TRBV7-6 and TRBJ2-2, is GAGVSQSPRYKVTKRGQDVALRCDPISGHVSLYWYRQALGQGPEFLTYFNYEAQQDKSGLPNDRFSAERPEGSISTLTIQRTEQRDSAMYRCASSRTSVTGELFFGEGSRLTVL.

The chain employs TRBV5-6 and TRBJ2-3; D is undetermined. V dropped 3 bases and J dropped 2 bases, with 10 bases sitting between them. The length of the CDR3 is 14 residues. CDR1 is SGHDT, CDR2 YYEEEE, per germline. The CDR3 spells CASSSPDVTDTQYF. CDR3 in DNA: TGTGCCAGCAGCTCTCCGGACGTCACAGATACGCAGTATTTT.

This chain links TRBV7-6 with TRBJ1-3, with unresolved D. Germline V lookup: CDR1 SGHVS, CDR2 FNYEAQ. The CDR3 consists of 15 residues. Trimming shortened V by 1 base and J by 4 bases, and 11 bases separated the two germline ends. The CDR3 nucleotides read TGTGCCAGCAGCTTAGGAATTTGGGGAGGAAACACCATATATTTT. As protein: CASSLGIWGGNTIYF.

This clonotype was counted a few times. This chain connects TRBV7-9 to TRBJ2-1; no reliable D call. Germline CDR1 and CDR2: SEHNR and FQNEAQ (reference sequence). The ends were cut back, 5 bases at V and 4 bases at J, with 12 bases in the middle. The CDR3 is 14 amino acids. This CDR3 reads CASSLSSTYNEQFF. CDR3 nucleotide sequence: TGTGCCAGCAGCCTTAGCTCCACTTACAATGAGCAGTTCTTC.

This clonotype was recorded a few times. The chain recombines TRBV12-3 or TRBV12-4 with TRBJ1-3; perhaps TRBD1 as D (5 bases). The CDR3 covers 15 residues. Between the trimmed V and J ends, which lost 4 bases and 5 bases, there was a span of 15 bases. CDR3 DNA sequence: TGTGCCAGCAGTTATGCCCGGGGGGAACGAAACACCATATATTTT. This sequence encodes CASSYARGERNTIYF.

This clonotype was counted a few times. This rearrangement joins TRBV7-6 to TRBJ2-1; the D is unclear. The CDR3 sequence is 13 residues long. Trimming took 1 base from V and 9 from J, leaving 10 bases between them. Germline V CDR1 and CDR2: SGHVS, FNYEAQ. CDR3 region: CASSLDFLGEQFF. Written as DNA, the CDR3 is TGTGCCAGCAGCTTAGACTTTCTAGGTGAGCAGTTCTTC.

The chain employs TRBV20-1 and TRBJ2-7; the D is unclear. The germline V gene has CDR1 DFQATT and CDR2 SNEGSKA (reference sequence). Trimming left V 6 bases short and J 3 bases short, with 18 bases between. The CDR3 runs to 14 residues. CDR3 amino acids: CSAVLILGYYEQYF. CDR3 sequence (DNA): TGCAGTGCGGTTTTGATCTTGGGTTACTACGAGCAGTACTTC.

This clonotype was seen only a few times. V usage is TRBV12-3 or TRBV12-4 and J usage is TRBJ2-5; TRBD1 matches at 7 bases. This CDR3 contains 14 residues. J lost 5 bases, V lost 6 bases, and 9 bases had no gene match. Here the CDR3 reads CASRDQTGSETQYF. DNA of the CDR3: TGTGCCAGCAGGGATCAGACAGGGAGTGAGACCCAGTACTTC.

In this sample, this clonotype turned up many times. This chain links TRBV5-4 with TRBJ2-7, with a possible D match to TRBD1 (6 bases). The V gene lost 4 bases and the J gene lost 2 bases, with 16 bases spanning the gap. Germline V gene lookup returns CDR1 SGHNT and CDR2 YYREEE (reference sequence). The CDR3 length is 15 residues. The CDR3 protein is CASSPGQYLAYEQYF. CDR3 nucleotides: TGTGCCAGCAGCCCTGGACAGTATTTGGCCTACGAGCAGTACTTC.

Only a few counts were recorded for this clonotype. The chain joins TRBV28 to TRBJ2-2; TRBD2 agrees at 11 bases. The germline gives CDR1 MDHEN, CDR2 SYDVKM. The ends lost 3 bases at V and 5 bases at J; junction bases unmatched: 5. The CDR3 sequence is 16 residues long. CDR3 nucleotide sequence: TGTGCCAGCAGTTTTCTAGCGGGAGGAAGGACCGGGGAGCTGTTTTTT. It codes for CASSFLAGGRTGELFF.

This clonotype showed up just a few times. The chain employs TRBV20-1 and TRBJ2-3; the D gene is possibly TRBD1 (5 bases). The CDR3 extends over 14 amino acids. Germline-derived CDR1 and CDR2 are DFQATT and SNEGSKA (reference sequence). The ends were cut back, 1 base at V and 0 bases at J, with 8 bases in the middle. CDR3 loop: CSARGGSSTDTQYF. CDR3 sequence (DNA): TGCAGTGCTAGAGGGGGCTCCAGCACAGATACGCAGTATTTT.

This clonotype was counted between two and nine times. The rearrangement joins TRBV3-1 to TRBJ1-2; 7 nucleotides match TRBD1. The CDR3 extends over 15 amino acids. V trimming: 2 bases; J trimming: 0 bases; junction bases outside the gene matches: 3. Germline assignment: CDR1 LGHDT and CDR2 YNNKEL (reference sequence). In DNA form, the CDR3 reads TGTGCCAGCAGCCAATGGGACAGCCCTAACTATGGCTACACCTTC. Translation: CASSQWDSPNYGYTF.

J is TRBJ2-1 and V is TRBV15; 9 nucleotides align to TRBD2. V gave up 3 bases and J gave up 4 bases; unmatched junction bases: 7. Germline assignment: CDR1 LNHNV and CDR2 YYDKDF (reference sequence). The length of the CDR3 is 16 residues. Here the CDR3 reads CATSSLTSGEYNEQFF. The CDR3 coding sequence is TGTGCCACCAGCAGCTTGACTAGCGGAGAATACAATGAGCAGTTCTTC.